This entry lists 19 T cell receptor beta chains sequenced from one sample in a study of shared clonotypes between healthy human individuals. Produced via immunoSEQ multiplex PCR; TCRdb's table is partial and in-frame only. The sample holds about 2.2 million clones, about 92% seen once. Naivety among CD8 cells was defined by CD45RO negativity and positive CCR7 selection, thereby excluding terminally differentiated effector memory CD45RA+ cells. Sequencing used naive CD8+ T cells from PBMCs. Receptors originate from a man in his late teens or twenties in good health. Some clones in this sample may be carry-over from other donors' samples.

This sequence joins TRBV28 and TRBJ2-1, with D unresolved. Per germline, CDR1 MDHEN and CDR2 SYDVKM. The CDR3 covers 14 residues. Trimming took off 5 bases at V and 3 bases at J, with 11 bases between the two ends. CDR3 loop: CASSLLKGYNEQFF. The DNA for the CDR3 is TGTGCCAGCAGTCTCTTGAAGGGCTACAATGAGCAGTTCTTC.

This chain joins TRBV4-1 and TRBJ1-1; D is possibly TRBD1 (5 bases). The CDR3 has 16 residues. V lost 3 bases to trimming and J lost 0 bases, with 14 bases between them. Germline V CDR1 and CDR2: MGHRA, YSYEKL. The CDR3 sequence is CASSQEAGTVNTEAFF. For the CDR3, the DNA is TGCGCCAGCAGCCAGGAAGCCGGGACGGTGAACACTGAAGCTTTCTTT.

This clone has only one observation. The chain employs TRBV5-1 and TRBJ1-2; possibly TRBD1 for D (6 bases). This CDR3 has 13 amino acids. With 2 bases removed from V and 8 bases from J, the gap between germline ends came to 13 bases. Germline CDR1 SGHRS, CDR2 YFSETQ. CDR3 coding DNA: TGCGCCAGCAGCTTTGCAGGGGTGGAGGGCTACACCTTC. Its translation: CASSFAGVEGYTF.

The chain links TRBV14 to TRBJ2-1, with a weak D call TRBD1 (7 bases). Germline V gene sequence: CDR1 SGHDN, CDR2 FVKESK. Trimming left V 1 base short and J 5 bases short, with 18 bases between. This CDR3 is built from 17 residues. The CDR3 DNA sequence: TGTGCCAGCAGCCAAGTAGCAGGGGGGTGGTTGGACAATGAGCAGTTCTTC. This encodes CASSQVAGGWLDNEQFF.

The chain combines TRBV7-9 with TRBJ1-1; D is possibly TRBD1 (5 bases). The length of the CDR3 is 12 residues. With 7 bases removed from V and 8 bases from J, the gap between germline ends came to 14 bases. CDR1 is SEHNR, CDR2 FQNEAQ, per germline (reference sequence). The CDR3 bases are TGTGCCAGCACCTCCGAGGGGATGGAAGCTTTCTTT. It is translated as CASTSEGMEAFF. The full variable domain, rest sourced from reference TRBV7-9 and TRBJ1-1, is DTGVSQNPRHKITKRGQNVTFRCDPISEHNRLYWYRQTLGQGPEFLTYFQNEAQLEKSRLLSDRFSAERPKGSFSTLEIQRTEQGDSAMYLCASTSEGMEAFFGQGTRLTVV.

The chain combines TRBV7-8 with TRBJ2-1, with a possible D match to TRBD2 (5 bases). From germline, CDR1 is SGHVS and CDR2 FQNEAQ. There are 16 residues in the CDR3. The V end lost 1 base, the J end lost 0 bases, and 10 bases lay between the germline ends. CDR3 sequence (DNA): TGTGCCAGCAGCTTAGGGCCGGGGAACTCCTACAATGAGCAGTTCTTC. Translated, it gives CASSLGPGNSYNEQFF.

The chain carries TRBV18 and TRBJ2-2; 8 nucleotides agree with TRBD1. CDR1 is KGHSH, CDR2 LQKENI, per germline. The V gene end was trimmed by 1 base and the J gene end by 1 base; junction bases not matched to a gene: 5. The CDR3 has 17 amino acids. CDR3 in DNA: TGTGCCAGCTCACCACTCGACAGGGGTCTGAACACCGGGGAGCTGTTTTTT. The encoded protein is CASSPLDRGLNTGELFF. The whole variable domain, remainder taken from reference TRBV18 and TRBJ2-2, is NAGVMQNPRHLVRRRGQEARLRCSPMKGHSHVYWYRQLPEEGLKFMVYLQKENIIDESGMPKERFSAEFPKEGPSILRIQQVVRGDSAAYFCASSPLDRGLNTGELFFGEGSRLTVL.

The chain has TRBV9 and TRBJ2-6, with no clear D. Trimming shortened V by 3 bases and J by 3 bases, and 16 bases separated the two germline ends. Germline values: CDR1 SGDLS, CDR2 YYNGEE. The CDR3 totals 17 residues. As DNA, the CDR3 is TGTGCCAGCAGCGCCCCCAGGCAGCGCGGTGGGGCCAACGTCCTGACTTTC. Protein product: CASSAPRQRGGANVLTF. Combining the CDR3 with reference TRBV9 and TRBJ2-6 gives the whole variable domain DSGVTQTPKHLITATGQRVTLRCSPRSGDLSVYWYQQSLDQGLQFLIQYYNGEERAKGNILERFSAQQFPDLHSELNLSSLELGDSALYFCASSAPRQRGGANVLTFGAGSRLTVL.

V usage is TRBV5-5 and J usage is TRBJ2-2; 9 bases line up with TRBD2. The CDR3 length is 17 residues. The V segment lost 2 bases and the J segment 3 bases; nucleotides outside the gene matches: 8. The germline CDR1 and CDR2 sequences are SGHKS and YYEKEE (reference sequence). CDR3 residues: CASSFSGSGVYTGELFF. In nucleotides, the CDR3 is TGTGCCAGCAGCTTTAGCGGGAGTGGTGTGTACACCGGGGAGCTGTTTTTT.

The V gene is TRBV27, the J gene TRBJ2-7; D ambiguous. CDR1 and CDR2 from the germline V gene are MNHEY and SMNVEV (reference sequence). This CDR3 is built from 15 residues. V was clipped by 0 bases and J by 2 bases, with 11 bases between them. Here the CDR3 DNA reads TGTGCCAGCAGTTTATCGATGGCTGAGACCTACGAGCAGTACTTC. This encodes CASSLSMAETYEQYF.

As regards this clone: This sample also contains other DNA sequences that code for the same CDR3. The V call is TRBV4-3, the J call TRBJ1-2, with 7 bases identical to TRBD1. The V segment lost 0 bases and the J segment 2 bases; nucleotides outside the gene matches: 3. The CDR3 has 15 residues. CDR1 and CDR2 (germline): LGHNA, YSLEER. The CDR3 here is CASSQDYRGNYGYTF. CDR3 bases: TGCGCCAGCAGCCAAGACTACAGGGGAAACTATGGCTACACCTTC.

This clone has only one observation. The rearrangement joins TRBV7-2 to TRBJ2-1; D possibly corresponds to TRBD1 (5 bases). Between the trimmed V and J ends, which lost 3 bases and 5 bases, there was a span of 11 bases. The CDR3 is made up of 14 amino acids. The V gene's germline CDR1 is SGHTA and CDR2 FQGNSA. The CDR3 nucleotides are TGTGCCAGCAGCTTCAGGGTGGCAAACAATGAGCAGTTCTTC. Its translation is CASSFRVANNEQFF.

In its sample, this clone was seen a few times. This sequence joins TRBV5-6 and TRBJ1-2; tentative D call: TRBD1 (6 bases). There are 15 residues in the CDR3. In germline, CDR1 is SGHDT, CDR2 YYEEEE. Trimming cost V 2 bases and J 7 bases, with 18 bases left between them. CDR3 region: CASSFNLGTLGGYTF. The CDR3 DNA is TGTGCCAGCAGCTTTAACCTCGGGACACTAGGTGGCTACACCTTC.

This clone occurred a few times. Written as DNA, the CDR3 is TGTGCCAGCGGCCCGGTGGGTACCTACGAGCAGTACTTC. As protein: CASGPVGTYEQYF. The rearrangement joins TRBV27 to TRBJ2-7; D gene uncertain. Trimming cost V 8 bases and J 2 bases, with 13 bases left between them. The germline V gene encodes CDR1 MNHEY and CDR2 SMNVEV (reference sequence). CDR3 size: 13 residues.

The chain carries TRBV2 and TRBJ1-5; D is uncertain. Per germline, CDR1 SNHLY and CDR2 FYNNEI. The CDR3 runs to 16 residues. The V gene lost 0 bases and the J gene lost 3 bases, with 12 bases spanning the gap. The CDR3 DNA reads TGTGCCAGCAGTGAAGCAGGGTGGGCAAACAATCAGCCCCAGCATTTT. This codes for CASSEAGWANNQPQHF.

The genes are TRBV4-3 and TRBJ2-1, with 11 positions matching TRBD2. The CDR3 spans 20 residues. CDR1 LGHNA and CDR2 YSLEER come from the germline V gene. The V and J ends lost 1 base and 0 bases, in that order; junction bases with no gene match: 11. In DNA form, the CDR3 reads TGCGCCAGCAGCCAAGCGTTTAGCGGGAGGGGGAAAAGCTCCTACAATGAGCAGTTCTTC. Its protein product is CASSQAFSGRGKSSYNEQFF.

The V and J genes are TRBV27 and TRBJ2-7; D not certain. Germline-derived CDR1 and CDR2 are MNHEY and SMNVEV (reference sequence). V lost 5 bases and J lost 7, with 15 bases in between. The CDR3 has 13 residues. CDR3 sequence reads: CASSIRATREQYF. DNA of the CDR3: TGTGCCAGCAGTATCCGGGCGACCAGGGAGCAGTACTTC.

The genes are TRBV7-9 and TRBJ1-2; D not certain. Germline assignment: CDR1 SEHNR and CDR2 FQNEAQ (reference sequence). There are 14 residues in the CDR3. The V gene lost 1 base and the J gene lost 2 bases, with 8 bases spanning the gap. The CDR3 protein is CASSLVFSNYGYTF. The CDR3 bases are TGTGCCAGCAGCTTAGTTTTCAGCAACTATGGCTACACCTTC.

The rearrangement joins TRBV19 to TRBJ2-2, with TRBD1 identical over 10 bases. The CDR3 has 18 residues. Trimming removed 5 bases from V and 2 bases from J; junction bases left unmatched: 11. CDR1 is LNHDA, CDR2 SQIVND, per germline (reference sequence). This CDR3 reads CASSPGQGLMRNTGELFF. The CDR3 nucleotides read TGTGCCAGTAGTCCGGGACAGGGGCTCATGAGAAACACCGGGGAGCTGTTTTTT.